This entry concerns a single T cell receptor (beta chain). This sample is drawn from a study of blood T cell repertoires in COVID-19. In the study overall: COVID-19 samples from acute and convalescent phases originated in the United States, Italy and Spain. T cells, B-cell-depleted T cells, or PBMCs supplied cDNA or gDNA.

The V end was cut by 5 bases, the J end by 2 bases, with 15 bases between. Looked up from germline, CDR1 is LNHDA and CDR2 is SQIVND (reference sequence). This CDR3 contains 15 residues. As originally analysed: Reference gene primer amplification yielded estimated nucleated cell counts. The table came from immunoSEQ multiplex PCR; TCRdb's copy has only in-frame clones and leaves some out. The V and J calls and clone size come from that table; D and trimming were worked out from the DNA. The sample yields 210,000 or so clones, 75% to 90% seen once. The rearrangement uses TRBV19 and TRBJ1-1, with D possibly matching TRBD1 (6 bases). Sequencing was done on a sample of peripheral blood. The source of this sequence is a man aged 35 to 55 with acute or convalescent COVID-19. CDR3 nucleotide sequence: TGTGCCAGTAGTCCCAGGGGCGCCGATAACACTGAAGCTTTCTTT. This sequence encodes CASSPRGADNTEAFF.